A single sample gave rise to the 20 T cell receptor beta chains below, sequenced in a study of blood T cell repertoires in COVID-19. Only in-frame clones appear in the TCRdb table, and some are missing; sequencing was by immunoSEQ multiplex PCR. Of about 81,000 clones in the sample, more than 70% were seen once. Sequencing used peripheral blood. The receptors were gathered from a human donor in a cohort sampled during active COVID-19.

This clone turned up a few times. The chain links TRBV2 to TRBJ2-5; no reliable D call. V was cut by 7 bases and J by 4 bases, with 13 bases left in between. The germline CDR1 and CDR2 sequences are SNHLY and FYNNEI. The CDR3 extends over 13 amino acids. The CDR3 DNA reads TGTGCCAGCACCCTAGACCGGGTAGAGACCCAGTACTTC. It translates to CASTLDRVETQYF.

This clone was seen a single time. The chain recombines TRBV6-5 with TRBJ2-1; D is unresolved. Trimming removed 11 bases from V and 0 bases from J, with 11 bases in between. Germline V gene lookup returns CDR1 MNHEY and CDR2 SVGAGI. This CDR3 is built from 13 residues. The DNA for the CDR3 is TGTGCCTCCGGTCCGAGCTCCTACAATGAGCAGTTCTTC. The encoded protein is CASGPSSYNEQFF.

The V call is TRBV7-6, the J call TRBJ2-1; TRBD1 agrees at 12 bases. Per germline, CDR1 SGHVS and CDR2 FNYEAQ. The CDR3 has 16 amino acids. With V trimmed by 5 bases and J by 7 bases, 9 bases remained unmatched. The CDR3 is CASSLRLGQGANEQFF. CDR3 coding DNA: TGTGCCAGCAGCCTCAGGTTGGGACAGGGGGCAAATGAGCAGTTCTTC.

V gene TRBV19 combines with J gene TRBJ1-1; a weak D match, TRBD1 (5 bases). This CDR3 is 14 amino acids long. Trimming took 5 bases from V and 4 from J, leaving 14 bases between them. CDR1 and CDR2 (germline): LNHDA, SQIVND (reference sequence). The CDR3 protein is CASSSQAIATEAFF. Written as DNA, the CDR3 is TGTGCCAGTAGTTCACAGGCCATCGCCACTGAAGCTTTCTTT.

This chain links TRBV3-1 (or the pseudogene TRBV3-2) with TRBJ1-1, with D possibly matching TRBD1 (6 bases). CDR1 and CDR2 (germline): LGHDT, YNNKEL (reference sequence). The CDR3 consists of 16 residues. V was trimmed by 1 base and J by 5 bases, leaving 17 bases between them. CDR3 in amino acids: CASSQGQAGIGTEAFF. The CDR3 DNA reads TGTGCCAGCAGCCAAGGACAGGCCGGGATCGGTACTGAAGCTTTCTTT.

This chain connects TRBV18 to TRBJ1-1; weak D call: TRBD1 (5 bases). The CDR3 loop spans 14 amino acids. Germline V gene sequence: CDR1 KGHSH, CDR2 LQKENI. V shed 5 bases and J shed 2 bases, with 12 bases lying between them. CDR3 nucleotides: TGTGCCAGCTCAGTAGGGGCGCTAAACACTGAAGCTTTCTTT. Encoded protein: CASSVGALNTEAFF.

The rearrangement joins TRBV6-2 or TRBV6-3 to TRBJ1-1, with TRBD1 as a possible D gene (6 bases). Germline V gene data show CDR1 as MNHEY and CDR2 as SVGEGT. The CDR3 is 15 amino acids. The germline V and J ends were trimmed by 0 bases and 0 bases, with 8 bases remaining between them. In nucleotides, the CDR3 is TGTGCCAGCAGTTACTCAAGGGGGATGAACACTGAAGCTTTCTTT. Translating gives CASSYSRGMNTEAFF.

The chain recombines TRBV29-1 with TRBJ2-3; no clear D. Deletions cut 3 bases from V and 6 bases from J, with 13 bases between. This CDR3 has 13 amino acids. Germline loops: CDR1 SQVTM, CDR2 ANQGSEA. CDR3 in amino acids: CSVDGSPRDTQYF. CDR3 nucleotides: TGCAGCGTTGATGGTAGCCCTCGGGATACGCAGTATTTT.

The J gene is TRBJ2-7, the V gene TRBV2; 7 positions agree with TRBD1. V was clipped by 5 bases and J by 3 bases; unmatched bases: 4. The CDR3 runs to 13 residues. The V gene's germline CDR1 is SNHLY and CDR2 FYNNEI. The CDR3 sequence: CASSMGQYYEQYF. In DNA form, the CDR3 reads TGTGCCAGCAGTATGGGACAGTACTACGAGCAGTACTTC.

The rearrangement links TRBV30 to TRBJ2-7; 8 positions agree with TRBD2. The CDR3 loop spans 13 amino acids. J lost 7 bases, V lost 0 bases, and 5 bases had no gene match. The germline CDR1 and CDR2 sequences are GTSNPN and SVGIG (reference sequence). The CDR3 sequence is CAWSVGTSGEQYF. The CDR3 DNA reads as TGTGCCTGGAGTGTGGGGACTAGTGGTGAGCAGTACTTC.

V usage is TRBV6-5 and J usage is TRBJ2-1; 15 nucleotides match TRBD2. CDR1 and CDR2 from the germline V gene are MNHEY and SVGAGI. The ends lost 6 bases at V and 10 bases at J; junction bases unmatched: 7. The CDR3 sequence is 15 residues long. The CDR3 here is CASSTGLAGGGEQFF. The CDR3, as DNA: TGTGCCAGCAGCACCGGACTAGCGGGAGGGGGGGAGCAGTTCTTC.

This clone came up a few times. This sequence joins TRBV7-2 and TRBJ1-1; weak D call: TRBD1 (5 bases). The CDR3 spans 14 residues. Germline assignment: CDR1 SGHTA and CDR2 FQGNSA. V lost 3 bases and J 5 bases, leaving 13 bases between the germline ends. The CDR3 DNA is TGTGCCAGCAGCTTTCTTGGGGCATCTACTGAAGCTTTCTTT. This gives the protein CASSFLGASTEAFF.

The chain is built from TRBV30 and TRBJ1-4, with 7 positions matching TRBD1. This CDR3 spans 13 amino acids. With V trimmed by 6 bases and J by 8 bases, 9 bases remained unmatched. The germline CDR1 and CDR2 sequences are GTSNPN and SVGIG (reference sequence). The CDR3 nucleotides read TGTGCCTGTACGAAGGGGGCGCGGGAAAAACTGTTTTTT. Residues: CACTKGAREKLFF. Drawing the rest from reference TRBV30 and TRBJ1-4, the complete variable domain is SQTIHQWPATLVQPVGSPLSLECTVEGTSNPNLYWYRQAAGRGLQLLFYSVGIGQISSEVPQNLSASRPQDRQFILSSKKLLLSDSGFYLCACTKGAREKLFFGSGTQLSVL.

The chain has TRBV3-1 (or the pseudogene TRBV3-2) and TRBJ2-5; possible D gene TRBD2, 7 bases. The CDR3 consists of 14 residues. CDR1 and CDR2 (germline): LGHDT, YNNKEL (reference sequence). V was trimmed by 3 bases and J by 5 bases, leaving 13 bases between them. CDR3 DNA sequence: TGTGCCAGCAGCCAGTCGGGGGGCCGGGAGACCCAGTACTTC. Translation: CASSQSGGRETQYF.

The chain links TRBV29-1 to TRBJ2-5, with TRBD2 as a possible D gene (5 bases). The CDR3 runs to 13 residues. The germline V gene encodes CDR1 SQVTM and CDR2 ANQGSEA. V was clipped by 6 bases and J by 1 base, with 12 bases between them. The CDR3 nucleotides are TGCAGCGTCGCACGGAGGATCCAAGAGACCCAGTACTTC. The encoded protein is CSVARRIQETQYF.

The rearrangement links TRBV28 to TRBJ1-1; 7 nucleotides agree with TRBD1. V was clipped by 5 bases and J by 2 bases; unmatched bases: 8. Looked up from germline, CDR1 is MDHEN and CDR2 is SYDVKM. The CDR3 spans 15 residues. The CDR3 protein is CASSPPDRDNTEAFF. CDR3 sequence (DNA): TGTGCCAGCAGTCCGCCAGACAGGGACAACACTGAAGCTTTCTTT.

This clone was found a few times. V and J are TRBV24-1 and TRBJ2-4; 9 bases are shared with TRBD1. V was pared by 8 bases and J by 3 bases, with 4 bases of the junction left unmatched. The CDR3 is 14 residues long. Germline V gene lookup returns CDR1 KGHDR and CDR2 SFDVKD. The DNA for the CDR3 is TGTGCCACCACCGACAGGGGGGTCAAAAACATTCAGTACTTC. Protein sequence: CATTDRGVKNIQYF.

The chain recombines TRBV7-9 with TRBJ2-3; 10 bases line up with TRBD2. The J segment lost 7 bases and the V segment lost 11 bases, leaving 12 bases of the junction unmatched. This CDR3 region has 14 residues. Germline-derived CDR1 and CDR2 are SEHNR and FQNEAQ (reference sequence). This CDR3 reads CAWRPSGGSNTQYF. CDR3 nucleotides: TGTGCCTGGCGGCCTAGCGGGGGCTCAAATACGCAGTATTTT. The full variable domain, in which reference TRBV7-9 and TRBJ2-3 provide the parts outside the CDR3, is DTGVSQNPRHKITKRGQNVTFRCDPISEHNRLYWYRQTLGQGPEFLTYFQNEAQLEKSRLLSDRFSAERPKGSFSTLEIQRTEQGDSAMYLCAWRPSGGSNTQYFGPGTRLTVL.

V gene TRBV6-5 combines with J gene TRBJ1-3; the match to TRBD1 covers 7 bases. This CDR3 is 14 amino acids long. V trimming: 7 bases; J trimming: 2 bases; junction bases outside the gene matches: 5. Germline V CDR1 and CDR2: MNHEY, SVGAGI. As DNA, the CDR3 is TGTGCCAGCATAACGGACAGGACTGGAAACACCATATATTTT. The encoded protein is CASITDRTGNTIYF.

This clone was recorded only once. This chain connects TRBV7-9 to TRBJ2-1, with 8 bases lining up with TRBD2. The CDR3 consists of 14 residues. V lost 1 base to trimming and J lost 7 bases; unmatched junction nucleotides: 3. Germline CDR1 reads SEHNR; CDR2 reads FQNEAQ (reference sequence). The CDR3 is CASSLGGGPNEQFF. CDR3 DNA sequence: TGTGCCAGCAGCTTAGGCGGGGGGCCGAATGAGCAGTTCTTC.